A single sample gave rise to the 13 T cell receptor beta chains below, sequenced in a study of T-cell reconstitution after alpha-beta-depleted transplantation in children (dated by TCRdb to between 2015 and 2016). Library creation used PCR. The data were produced on an Illumina HiSeq 2500. To normalize quantification of the TCRbeta repertoire, the TCR libraries were built with molecular barcoding that relied on unique molecular identifiers. TCRdb reprocessing: public reads trimmed at Q25 with fastp, clones called with MiXCR, in-frame beta chains kept. Entries that share a CDR3 protein sequence are merged under the most common genes and DNA. The sample yields roughly 100,000 distinct CDR3 sequences; 7.5% to 9% were counted once. The ten most abundant clones make up about a sixth of the sample. The treatment or condition tag for this specimen amounts to: allogeneic hematopoietic cell transplantation with graft depleted of TCRalphabeta T cells and CD19 B cells.

Source: PBMCs, taken before TCRalphabeta/CD19-depleted stem cell transplant. The receptor source for this set is a boy aged 2-15 years with acute lymphoblastic leukemia, due to receive a stem cell transplant.

In its sample, this clonotype was seen a few times. V gene TRBV11-2 combines with J gene TRBJ2-2; possibly TRBD2 for D (6 bases). The germline CDR1 and CDR2 sequences are SGHAT and FQNNGV. Trimming took 5 bases from V and 6 from J, leaving 16 bases between them. CDR3 length: 15 amino acids. CDR3 coding DNA: TGTGCCAGCAGCCGAACCGGGGACTTCGCCGGGGAGCTGTTTTTT. Translating gives CASSRTGDFAGELFF.

In its sample, this clonotype was seen a few times. The chain has TRBV7-9 and TRBJ2-7; 10 bases agree with TRBD2. CDR1 is SEHNR and CDR2 is FQNEAQ in the germline V gene (reference sequence). Losses at the gene ends were 4 bases for V and 1 base for J; bases not matched to a gene: 7. The CDR3 covers 16 residues. The CDR3 DNA reads as TGTGCCAGCAGCTCTGGGGCTAGCGGGGGATCCTACGAGCAGTACTTC. Residues: CASSSGASGGSYEQYF.

In this sample, this clonotype turned up many times. The V call is TRBV5-1, the J call TRBJ1-1; perhaps TRBD1 as D (5 bases). Trimming left V 0 bases short and J 0 bases short, with 12 bases between. The V gene's germline CDR1 is SGHRS and CDR2 YFSETQ. CDR3 length: 16 amino acids. The CDR3 spells CASSLVPGGMNTEAFF. CDR3 DNA: TGCGCCAGCAGCTTGGTCCCCGGGGGGATGAACACTGAAGCTTTCTTT.

The chain combines TRBV20-1 with TRBJ1-5; D might be TRBD1 (6 bases). Germline V CDR1 and CDR2: DFQATT, SNEGSKA (reference sequence). This CDR3 has 15 amino acids. V was cut by 7 bases and J by 2 bases, with 18 bases left in between. The DNA for the CDR3 is TGCAGTGTTTCGAGAGGGGGGTACGGCAATCAGCCCCAGCATTTT. This translates into CSVSRGGYGNQPQHF.

V and J are TRBV7-9 and TRBJ2-7; D gene ambiguous. From germline, CDR1 is SEHNR and CDR2 FQNEAQ (reference sequence). The CDR3 is 12 amino acids. Trimming took 7 bases from V and 0 from J, leaving 7 bases between them. CDR3 region: CASTSGSYEQYF. As DNA, the CDR3 is TGTGCCAGCACCTCCGGCTCCTACGAGCAGTACTTC.

In this sample, this clonotype turned up a few times. The chain uses TRBV15 and TRBJ1-5; TRBD1 matches at 9 bases. The CDR3 is made up of 18 amino acids. Germline V lookup: CDR1 LNHNV, CDR2 YYDKDF (reference sequence). V gave up 5 bases and J gave up 4 bases; unmatched junction bases: 15. The CDR3 coding sequence is TGTGCCACCAGCTGGCGGAGGACAGGGGTTGTTGGAAATCAGCCCCAGCATTTT. The encoded protein is CATSWRRTGVVGNQPQHF.

CDR3 amino acids: CSAGLAGGNQETQYF. The CDR3 region has the DNA TGCAGCGCGGGACTAGCGGGGGGAAACCAAGAGACCCAGTACTTC. This chain links TRBV29-1 with TRBJ2-5; 15 nucleotides line up with TRBD2. Trimming cost V 7 bases and J 0 bases; bases outside gene matches: 3. The length of the CDR3 is 15 residues. The V gene's germline CDR1 is SQVTM and CDR2 ANQGSEA.

This clonotype has only a few counts. CDR3 protein: CASTAGSIEGDTQYF. CDR3 nucleotide sequence: TGTGCCAGCACCGCTGGATCTATTGAAGGAGATACGCAGTATTTT. This chain uses TRBV28 with TRBJ2-3; D is undetermined. V lost 7 bases and J 5 bases, leaving 19 bases between the germline ends. CDR1 is MDHEN and CDR2 is SYDVKM in the germline V gene. This CDR3 is 15 amino acids long.

In its sample, this clonotype was seen many times. The CDR3 is CASSEAEYTEAFF. The CDR3 DNA sequence: TGTGCCAGCAGTGAAGCGGAATACACTGAAGCTTTCTTT. This rearrangement joins TRBV25-1 to TRBJ1-1; D is ambiguous. The CDR3 length is 13 residues. Trimming took off 2 bases at V and 3 bases at J, with 7 bases between the two ends. Germline V lookup: CDR1 MGHDK, CDR2 SYGVNS. Looking up the rest from reference TRBV25-1 and TRBJ1-1 gives the full variable domain: EADIYQTPRYLVIGTGKKITLECSQTMGHDKMYWYQQDPGMELHLIHYSYGVNSTEKGDLSSESTVSRIRTEHFPLTLESARPSHTSQYLCASSEAEYTEAFFGQGTRLTVV.

The chain employs TRBV11-2 and TRBJ2-3; 13 positions agree with TRBD2. With 5 bases clipped from V and 2 bases from J, the junction kept 10 bases outside the gene matches. The germline gives CDR1 SGHAT, CDR2 FQNNGV. CDR3 size: 18 residues. CDR3 DNA sequence: TGTGCCAGCAGCGCAGGGACTAGCGGGGCCCGCTCCACAGATACGCAGTATTTT. Translating it yields CASSAGTSGARSTDTQYF.

This clonotype was detected ten times or more. This rearrangement joins TRBV5-1 to TRBJ1-2, with a tentative D call TRBD1 (5 bases). The V and J ends lost 0 bases and 0 bases respectively, with 9 bases between them. Germline V lookup: CDR1 SGHRS, CDR2 YFSETQ. The CDR3 extends over 15 amino acids. This CDR3 reads CASSLDGTANYGYTF. The CDR3 nucleotides read TGCGCCAGCAGCTTGGACGGGACCGCTAACTATGGCTACACCTTC.

This clonotype came up many times. The CDR3 region has the DNA TGCGCCAGCAGCTTGGCCCCGGCCCCTACCGGGGAGCTGTTTTTT. Its translation: CASSLAPAPTGELFF. The gene calls are TRBV5-1 and TRBJ2-2; D ambiguous. Germline V CDR1 and CDR2: SGHRS, YFSETQ. With 0 bases removed from V and 5 bases from J, the gap between germline ends came to 11 bases. CDR3 length: 15 amino acids.

The V call is TRBV19, the J call TRBJ1-4; D perhaps matches TRBD1 (6 bases). The CDR3 is 16 amino acids. V was trimmed by 5 bases and J by 2 bases, leaving 15 bases between them. Per germline, CDR1 LNHDA and CDR2 SQIVND (reference sequence). CDR3 region: CASSSYRVRTNEKLFF. In DNA, the CDR3 is TGTGCCAGTAGTTCGTACAGGGTGAGGACTAATGAAAAACTGTTTTTT.